This entry is about one T cell receptor beta chain. This sample was taken from a study of blood T cell repertoires in COVID-19. Turning to the study itself: PBMCs, B-cell-depleted T cells, or T cells provided the cDNA or gDNA that made up the material.

The repertoire was sequenced with immunoSEQ multiplex PCR; TCRdb's copy has only in-frame clones and lacks some. The sample lists some 16,000 clones, roughly nine tenths occurring once. From germline, CDR1 is MNHNS and CDR2 SASEGT. The V gene end was trimmed by 3 bases and the J gene end by 7 bases; junction bases not matched to a gene: 11. This CDR3 contains 15 residues. The TCR sequence derives from a human donor in a cohort sampled during active COVID-19. The genes are TRBV6-1 and TRBJ2-7; 8 bases are shared with TRBD2. Sequences were obtained from peripheral blood. CDR3 DNA sequence: TGTGCCAGCAGTGAGGCCAGCGGGAGTTCTCGGGAGCAGTACTTC. The encoded protein is CASSEASGSSREQYF.